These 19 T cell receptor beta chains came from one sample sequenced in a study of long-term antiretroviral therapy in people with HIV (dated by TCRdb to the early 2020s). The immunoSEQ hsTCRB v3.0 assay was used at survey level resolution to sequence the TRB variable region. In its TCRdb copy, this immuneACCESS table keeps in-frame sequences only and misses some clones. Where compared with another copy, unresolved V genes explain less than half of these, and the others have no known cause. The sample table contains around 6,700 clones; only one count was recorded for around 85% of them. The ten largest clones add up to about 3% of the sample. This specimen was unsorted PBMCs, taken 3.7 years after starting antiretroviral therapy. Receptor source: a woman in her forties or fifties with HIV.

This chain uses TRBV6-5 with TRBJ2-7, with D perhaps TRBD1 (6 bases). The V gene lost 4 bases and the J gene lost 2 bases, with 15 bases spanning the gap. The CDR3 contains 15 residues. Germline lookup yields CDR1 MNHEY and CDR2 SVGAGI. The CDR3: CASSLKTGETYEQYF. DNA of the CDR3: TGTGCCAGCAGTTTAAAGACAGGAGAAACCTACGAGCAGTACTTC.

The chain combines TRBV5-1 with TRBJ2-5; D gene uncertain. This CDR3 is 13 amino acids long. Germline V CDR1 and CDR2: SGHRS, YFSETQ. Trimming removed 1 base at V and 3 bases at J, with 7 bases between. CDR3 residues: CASSLYTEETQYF. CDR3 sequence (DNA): TGCGCCAGCAGCTTGTATACGGAAGAGACCCAGTACTTC.

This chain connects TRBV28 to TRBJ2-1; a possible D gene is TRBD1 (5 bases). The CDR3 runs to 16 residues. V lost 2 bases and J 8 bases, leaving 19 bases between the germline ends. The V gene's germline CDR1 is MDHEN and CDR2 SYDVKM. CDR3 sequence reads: CASSLEDVDGHDEQFF. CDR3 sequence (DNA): TGTGCCAGCAGTTTAGAGGATGTCGACGGACACGATGAGCAGTTCTTC.

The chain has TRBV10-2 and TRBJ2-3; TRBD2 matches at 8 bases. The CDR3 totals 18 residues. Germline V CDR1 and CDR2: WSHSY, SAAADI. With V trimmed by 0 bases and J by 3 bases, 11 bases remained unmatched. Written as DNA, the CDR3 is TGCGCCAGCAGTGAGTCGGAGGCAGCGGGAGATGCGACAGATACGCAGTATTTT. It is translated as CASSESEAAGDATDTQYF.

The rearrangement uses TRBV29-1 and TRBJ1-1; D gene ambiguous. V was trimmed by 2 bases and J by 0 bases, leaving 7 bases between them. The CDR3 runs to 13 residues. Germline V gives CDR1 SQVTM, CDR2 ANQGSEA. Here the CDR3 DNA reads TGCAGCGTTGAAACCTCGGTGAACACTGAAGCTTTCTTT. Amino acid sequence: CSVETSVNTEAFF.

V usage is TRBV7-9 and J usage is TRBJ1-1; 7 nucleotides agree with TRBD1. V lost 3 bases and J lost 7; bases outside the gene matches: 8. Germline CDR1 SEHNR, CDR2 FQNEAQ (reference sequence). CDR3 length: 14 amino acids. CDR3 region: CASSFIGTDVEAFF. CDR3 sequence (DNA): TGTGCCAGCAGCTTTATCGGGACAGATGTTGAAGCTTTCTTT.

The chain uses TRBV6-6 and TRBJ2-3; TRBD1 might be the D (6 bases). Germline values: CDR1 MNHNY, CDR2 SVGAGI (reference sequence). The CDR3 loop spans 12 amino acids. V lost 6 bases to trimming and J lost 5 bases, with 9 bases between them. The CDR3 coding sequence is TGTGCCAGCAGGGGGGCAGGAGATACGCAGTATTTT. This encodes CASRGAGDTQYF.

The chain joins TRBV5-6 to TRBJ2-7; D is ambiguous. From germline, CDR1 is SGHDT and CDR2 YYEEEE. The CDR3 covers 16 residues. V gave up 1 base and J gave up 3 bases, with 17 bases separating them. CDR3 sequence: CASSLYVRESVYEQYF. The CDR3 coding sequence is TGTGCCAGCAGCTTGTACGTGCGCGAATCAGTCTACGAGCAGTACTTC. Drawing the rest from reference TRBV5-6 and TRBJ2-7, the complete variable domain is DAGVTQSPTHLIKTRGQQVTLRCSPKSGHDTVSWYQQALGQGPQFIFQYYEEEERQRGNFPDRFSGHQFPNYSSELNVNALLLGDSALYLCASSLYVRESVYEQYFGPGTRLTVT.

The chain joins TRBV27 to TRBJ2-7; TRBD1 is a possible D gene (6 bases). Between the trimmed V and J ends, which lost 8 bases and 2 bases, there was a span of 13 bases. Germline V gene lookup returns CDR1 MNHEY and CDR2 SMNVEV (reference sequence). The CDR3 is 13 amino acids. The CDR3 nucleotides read TGTGCCAGCCACAGGGACGGAGCCTACGAGCAGTACTTC. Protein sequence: CASHRDGAYEQYF.

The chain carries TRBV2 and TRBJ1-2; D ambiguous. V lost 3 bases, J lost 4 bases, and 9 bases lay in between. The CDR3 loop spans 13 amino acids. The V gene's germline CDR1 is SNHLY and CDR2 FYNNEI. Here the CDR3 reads CASSDRTPYGYTF. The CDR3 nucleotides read TGTGCCAGCAGTGACAGAACCCCCTATGGCTACACCTTC.

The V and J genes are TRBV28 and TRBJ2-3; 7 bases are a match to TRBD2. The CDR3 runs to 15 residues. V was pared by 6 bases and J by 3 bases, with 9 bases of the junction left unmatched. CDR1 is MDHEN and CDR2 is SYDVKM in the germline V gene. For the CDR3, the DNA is TGTGCCAGCAGGGGCGGGAGTCTTTCTACAGATACGCAGTATTTT. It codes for CASRGGSLSTDTQYF.

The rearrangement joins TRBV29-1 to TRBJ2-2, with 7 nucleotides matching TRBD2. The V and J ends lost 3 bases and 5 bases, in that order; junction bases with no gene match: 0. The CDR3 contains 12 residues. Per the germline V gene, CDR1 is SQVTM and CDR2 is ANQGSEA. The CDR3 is CSVERETGELFF. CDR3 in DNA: TGCAGCGTTGAGCGGGAGACCGGGGAGCTGTTTTTT.

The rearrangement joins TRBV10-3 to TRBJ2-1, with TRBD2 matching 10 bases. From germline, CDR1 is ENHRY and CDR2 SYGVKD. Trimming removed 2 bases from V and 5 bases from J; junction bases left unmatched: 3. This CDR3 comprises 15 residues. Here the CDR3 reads CAISETSGTNNEQFF. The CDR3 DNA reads TGTGCCATCAGTGAGACTAGCGGGACTAACAATGAGCAGTTCTTC.

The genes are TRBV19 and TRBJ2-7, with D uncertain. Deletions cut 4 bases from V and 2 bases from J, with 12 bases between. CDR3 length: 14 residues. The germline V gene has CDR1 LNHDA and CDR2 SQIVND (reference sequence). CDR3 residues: CASSTQVAAYEQYF. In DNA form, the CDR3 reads TGTGCCAGTAGTACTCAGGTCGCTGCCTACGAGCAGTACTTC.

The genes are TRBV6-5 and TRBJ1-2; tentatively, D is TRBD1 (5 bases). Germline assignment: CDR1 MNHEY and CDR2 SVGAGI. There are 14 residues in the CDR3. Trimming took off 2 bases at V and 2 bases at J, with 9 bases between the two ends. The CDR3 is CASSYVGVNYGYTF. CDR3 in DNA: TGTGCCAGCAGTTACGTGGGGGTCAACTATGGCTACACCTTC.

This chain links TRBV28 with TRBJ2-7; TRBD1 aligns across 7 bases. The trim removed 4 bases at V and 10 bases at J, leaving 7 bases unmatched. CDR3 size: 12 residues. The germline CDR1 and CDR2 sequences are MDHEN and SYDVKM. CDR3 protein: CASSWGQQPQYF. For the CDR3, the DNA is TGTGCCAGCAGTTGGGGACAGCAACCTCAGTACTTC.

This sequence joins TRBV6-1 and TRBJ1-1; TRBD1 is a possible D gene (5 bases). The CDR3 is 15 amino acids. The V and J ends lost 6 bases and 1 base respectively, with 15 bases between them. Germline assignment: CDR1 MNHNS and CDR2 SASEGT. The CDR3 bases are TGTGCCAGCAGCCCCTTCCACGGGGGGAACACTGAAGCTTTCTTT. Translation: CASSPFHGGNTEAFF.

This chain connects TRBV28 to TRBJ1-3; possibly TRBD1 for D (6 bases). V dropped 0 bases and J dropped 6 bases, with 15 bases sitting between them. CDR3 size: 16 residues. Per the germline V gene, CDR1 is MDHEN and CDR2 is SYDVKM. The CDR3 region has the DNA TGTGCCAGCAGTTTATGGGGGGCCGGAGGGCCAAACACCATATATTTT. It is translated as CASSLWGAGGPNTIYF.

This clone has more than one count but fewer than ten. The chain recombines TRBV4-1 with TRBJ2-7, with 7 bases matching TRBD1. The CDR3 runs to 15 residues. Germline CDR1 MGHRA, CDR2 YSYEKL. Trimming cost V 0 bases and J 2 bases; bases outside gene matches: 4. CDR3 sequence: CASSQERDRTYEQYF. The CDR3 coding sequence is TGCGCCAGCAGCCAAGAAAGGGACAGAACCTACGAGCAGTACTTC.